This T cell receptor (beta chain) was captured in a study of blood T cell repertoires in COVID-19. Study background: Acute and convalescent COVID-19 samples came from the United States, Italy and Spain. The analysed material was cDNA or gDNA that came from T cells, B-cell-depleted T cells, or PBMCs.

Original processing methods: Amplification with reference gene primers provided the estimates of nucleated cell counts. Sequencing used immunoSEQ multiplex PCR; TCRdb keeps in-frame clones, though not all of them. Clonal size and the V and J genes are those of that table, whereas D and trimming came from the DNA. The table has about 150,000 clones, over 80% seen once; the top ten hold less than 3.5%. The CDR3 loop spans 16 amino acids. In germline, CDR1 is WNHNN, CDR2 SYGVQD (reference sequence). The V end was cut by 5 bases, the J end by 2 bases, with 18 bases between. The TCR originated in a woman aged 60-70 years with acute or convalescent COVID-19. This rearrangement joins TRBV10-1 to TRBJ2-5; tentative D call: TRBD1 (6 bases). The source material was peripheral blood. DNA for the CDR3: TGCGCCAGCAGTCCTTCGCGGCAGGGGCAACAAGAGACCCAGTACTTC. It encodes CASSPSRQGQQETQYF.